The next 25 T cell receptor beta chains were all read from a single sample in a study of blood T cells in healthy people across ages. Together with a sample-barcoded 5' primer, a J-beta primer mix was included in a second PCR lasting about 6 to 11 cycles. TCRdb reprocessed the 5' RACE reads with MiXCR, giving one entry per CDR3 protein. The table shows 1.5 million to 1.8 million distinct CDR3 sequences, with approximately 42% occurring only once. The sample consisted of blood. These receptors were obtained from a woman under 30 in good health.

This clonotype appeared once. With a much larger clone just one base away, this may be a read error. The chain combines TRBV20-1 with TRBJ2-5; a possible D gene is TRBD2 (5 bases). TRBJ2-1 explains the end of the DNA better; the J call may be wrong. Germline CDR1 and CDR2: DFQATT and SNEGSKA (reference sequence). The CDR3 covers 12 residues. CDR3 nucleotides: TGCAGTGCTAGCGTTAACTGGGAGACCCAGTTCTTC. Translated: CSASVNWETQFF.

To note about this clonotype: At one of its ends the junction is not consistent with the germline gene, which may arise from a read error. The chain has TRBV4-3 and TRBJ1-5; 8 bases match TRBD1. CDR1 and CDR2 (germline): LGHNA, YSLEER. This CDR3 spans 18 amino acids. CDR3 bases: TGCGCCAGTAGCCAGGGGGGCCACAGGGGGTATAGCAATCAGCCCCAGCATTTT. Its translation: CASSQGGHRGYSNQPQHF.

The chain combines TRBV5-1 with TRBJ2-5; TRBD1 might be the D (5 bases). Trimming took 4 bases from V and 0 from J, leaving 10 bases between them. The CDR3 length is 14 residues. CDR1 and CDR2 (germline): SGHRS, YFSETQ. In nucleotides, the CDR3 is TGCGCCAGCAGCAGGACACCATACCAAGAGACCCAGTACTTC. It encodes CASSRTPYQETQYF.

This clonotype came up many times. CDR3 protein: CASSPSWSYEQYF. CDR3 nucleotides: TGTGCCAGCAGTCCCTCTTGGTCCTACGAGCAGTACTTC. The rearrangement links TRBV28 to TRBJ2-7; D is undetermined. CDR1 is MDHEN and CDR2 is SYDVKM in the germline V gene. Trimming shortened V by 5 bases and J by 1 base, and 9 bases separated the two germline ends. This CDR3 has 13 residues.

This chain connects TRBV9 to TRBJ1-1, with D maybe TRBD1 (5 bases). The V gene lost 4 bases and the J gene lost 0 bases, with 16 bases spanning the gap. The CDR3 loop spans 16 amino acids. CDR1 and CDR2 (germline): SGDLS, YYNGEE. The CDR3 loop is CASSPQKGVLNTEAFF. The CDR3, as DNA: TGTGCCAGCAGCCCCCAGAAAGGGGTGTTGAACACTGAAGCTTTCTTT.

The table lists this clonotype with a few counts. The V gene is TRBV27, the J gene TRBJ2-4; TRBD2 is a possible D gene (6 bases). Germline CDR1 MNHEY, CDR2 SMNVEV (reference sequence). Trimming cost V 0 bases and J 3 bases, with 9 bases left between them. The CDR3 is 15 residues long. In DNA, the CDR3 is TGTGCCAGCAGTTTATCGGTAGCGGTCAAAAACATTCAGTACTTC. Its protein is CASSLSVAVKNIQYF.

The chain couples TRBV14 to TRBJ1-4; no clear D. This CDR3 has 12 residues. Trimming took 4 bases from V and 10 from J, leaving 10 bases between them. Germline CDR1 SGHDN, CDR2 FVKESK. CDR3 protein: CASSRTVGKLFF. In DNA, the CDR3 is TGTGCCAGCAGCCGCACGGTAGGAAAACTGTTTTTT.

The chain employs TRBV10-3 and TRBJ1-1, with D possibly being TRBD1 (6 bases). The V and J ends lost 3 bases and 1 base respectively, with 12 bases between them. Germline CDR1 is ENHRY and CDR2 is SYGVKD. CDR3 size: 15 residues. The CDR3 reads CAISDPGTPNTEAFF. The CDR3 DNA sequence: TGTGCCATCAGTGATCCTGGGACACCGAACACTGAAGCTTTCTTT.

This clonotype was picked up a small number of times. The chain uses TRBV7-2 and TRBJ2-3, with unresolved D. This CDR3 comprises 14 residues. Trimming removed 3 bases at V and 6 bases at J, with 13 bases between. Germline-derived CDR1 and CDR2 are SGHTA and FQGNSA. This chain's CDR3 is CASSFAPSGDTQYF. The CDR3 nucleotides are TGTGCCAGCAGCTTCGCTCCCTCAGGCGATACGCAGTATTTT.

This chain connects TRBV27 to TRBJ2-3; D not resolved. CDR1 and CDR2 (germline): MNHEY, SMNVEV (reference sequence). V shed 7 bases and J shed 8 bases, with 13 bases lying between them. The CDR3 has 12 residues. The CDR3 DNA follows: TGTGCCAGCACAGACTCATACTTTACGCAGTATTTT. Amino acid sequence: CASTDSYFTQYF.

V gene TRBV25-1 combines with J gene TRBJ2-3; maybe TRBD2 (5 bases). The CDR3 extends over 16 amino acids. The V end was cut by 5 bases, the J end by 4 bases, with 19 bases between. Germline V lookup: CDR1 MGHDK, CDR2 SYGVNS. Here the CDR3 reads CASSSIRRGTPDTQYF. The CDR3 DNA follows: TGTGCCAGCAGTTCAATCCGCCGGGGAACCCCAGATACGCAGTATTTT.

The rearrangement uses TRBV6-2 or TRBV6-3 and TRBJ1-5; no reliable D call. The CDR3 runs to 13 residues. Per germline, CDR1 MNHEY and CDR2 SVGEGT. The CDR3 loop is CVTSSYKNQPQHF. In DNA, the CDR3 is TGTGTGACTTCATCGTACAAAAATCAGCCCCAGCATTTT.

The chain has TRBV24-1 and TRBJ2-7, with TRBD2 matching over 10 bases. Germline assignment: CDR1 KGHDR and CDR2 SFDVKD. CDR3 length: 18 residues. CDR3 nucleotides: TGTGTCACGCCGTCTCTACTAGCGGGATACCTCGAGAGAGCCGAGCAGTACTTC. This translates into CVTPSLLAGYLERAEQYF.

This clonotype was seen only once. Written as DNA, the CDR3 is TGTGCCAGCAGCACTACAGGCAGGGACCACGAGCAGTACTTC. Residues: CASSTTGRDHEQYF. The chain couples TRBV7-6 to TRBJ2-7; D is possibly TRBD1 or TRBD2 (5 bases each). The CDR3 runs 14 residues. Germline V lookup: CDR1 SGHVS, CDR2 FNYEAQ. Deletions cut 5 bases from V and 5 bases from J, with 16 bases between. Looking up the rest from reference TRBV7-6 and TRBJ2-7 gives the full variable domain: GAGVSQSPRYKVTKRGQDVALRCDPISGHVSLYWYRQALGQGPEFLTYFNYEAQQDKSGLPNDRFSAERPEGSISTLTIQRTEQRDSAMYRCASSTTGRDHEQYFGPGTRLTVT.

This clonotype turned up a few times. The chain uses TRBV10-3 and TRBJ1-2, with a possible D match to TRBD1 (6 bases). CDR1 is ENHRY, CDR2 SYGVKD, per germline. The CDR3 contains 11 residues. Trimming shortened V by 6 bases and J by 8 bases, and 10 bases separated the two germline ends. The CDR3 loop reads CAISPGVGYTF. CDR3 DNA sequence: TGTGCCATCAGCCCAGGGGTCGGCTACACCTTC.

The CDR3 DNA reads TGTGCCAGCAGCTTAGTCGTGGAGGGGACCTACGAGCAGTACTTC. Its protein is CASSLVVEGTYEQYF. The rearrangement joins TRBV7-9 to TRBJ2-7; TRBD2 might be the D (6 bases). V lost 1 base, J lost 2 bases, and 12 bases lay in between. Germline V CDR1 and CDR2: SEHNR, FQNEAQ (reference sequence). This CDR3 has 15 residues.

The V and J genes are TRBV6-6 and TRBJ2-1; no clear D gene. The CDR3 is 13 residues long. V dropped 2 bases and J dropped 10 bases, with 12 bases sitting between them. CDR1 and CDR2 (germline): MNHNY, SVGAGI (reference sequence). CDR3 amino acids: CASSYPGPYEQFF. CDR3 sequence (DNA): TGTGCCAGCAGTTACCCTGGCCCCTACGAGCAGTTCTTC.

Points on this clonotype: Germline and junction disagree at one end, which may indicate a read error. V usage is TRBV27 and J usage is TRBJ1-2, with 9 bases fitting TRBD1. Germline CDR1 MNHEY, CDR2 SMNVEV (reference sequence). The CDR3 consists of 15 residues. As DNA, the CDR3 is TGTGCCTGCAGCCCCACAGGGGGCGGAGGCTATGGCTACACCTTC. The encoded protein is CACSPTGGGGYGYTF.

In this sample, this clonotype turned up many times. The rearrangement uses TRBV7-9 and TRBJ1-2; D is possibly TRBD1 (6 bases). Germline CDR1 and CDR2: SEHNR and FQNEAQ (reference sequence). This CDR3 has 13 residues. V shed 3 bases and J shed 2 bases, with 7 bases lying between them. Here the CDR3 DNA reads TGTGCCAGCAGCTTTACAGGGAACTATGGCTACACCTTC. Encoded protein: CASSFTGNYGYTF.

This chain's CDR3 is CASSSGGFQPQHF. As DNA, the CDR3 is TGTGCCAGCAGTTCAGGGGGCTTTCAGCCCCAGCATTTT. The chain has TRBV27 and TRBJ1-5, with TRBD1 identical over 8 bases. The CDR3 covers 13 residues. Germline V gene sequence: CDR1 MNHEY, CDR2 SMNVEV (reference sequence). The J segment lost 6 bases and the V segment lost 4 bases, leaving 2 bases of the junction unmatched.

V and J are TRBV29-1 and TRBJ2-1; 8 bases are a match to TRBD1. Germline values: CDR1 SQVTM, CDR2 ANQGSEA. The CDR3 runs to 14 residues. J lost 10 bases, V lost 4 bases, and 12 bases had no gene match. CDR3 coding DNA: TGCAGCGTTGCAGGGGGCCCCAACTCCTACGAGCAGTTCTTC. Translated, it gives CSVAGGPNSYEQFF.

The chain links TRBV7-9 to TRBJ2-7; D is uncertain. This CDR3 has 13 residues. The germline V and J ends were trimmed by 2 bases and 3 bases, with 8 bases remaining between them. CDR1 SEHNR and CDR2 FQNEAQ come from the germline V gene (reference sequence). The CDR3 loop reads CASSLQADYEQYF. CDR3 DNA sequence: TGTGCCAGCAGCTTACAGGCCGACTACGAGCAGTACTTC.

This clonotype came up a few times. The chain recombines TRBV7-2 with TRBJ1-6; 7 nucleotides agree with TRBD1. After removal of 5 bases from V and 6 bases from J, the junction contained 4 bases not matched to a gene. The CDR3 sequence is 14 residues long. Germline CDR1 reads SGHTA; CDR2 reads FQGNSA. CDR3 nucleotides: TGTGCCAGCAGCCGGACAGGCTCTAATTCACCCCTCCACTTT. As protein: CASSRTGSNSPLHF.

The rearrangement links TRBV3-1 to TRBJ1-1, with 10 bases aligning to TRBD1. CDR1 LGHDT and CDR2 YNNKEL come from the germline V gene (reference sequence). V was clipped by 5 bases and J by 0 bases; unmatched bases: 9. The length of the CDR3 is 17 residues. CDR3 residues: CASSERDRGPLNTEAFF. The CDR3 DNA sequence: TGTGCCAGCAGCGAACGGGACAGGGGTCCTCTGAACACTGAAGCTTTCTTT.

The chain recombines TRBV4-1 with TRBJ2-1; a weak D match, TRBD2 (5 bases). Trimming shortened V by 4 bases and J by 6 bases, and 16 bases separated the two germline ends. The CDR3 loop spans 15 amino acids. Germline assignment: CDR1 MGHRA and CDR2 YSYEKL. The DNA of the CDR3 is TGCGCCAGCAGCCCGGGGTATGGGCTACTCAATGAGCAGTTCTTC. This gives the protein CASSPGYGLLNEQFF.